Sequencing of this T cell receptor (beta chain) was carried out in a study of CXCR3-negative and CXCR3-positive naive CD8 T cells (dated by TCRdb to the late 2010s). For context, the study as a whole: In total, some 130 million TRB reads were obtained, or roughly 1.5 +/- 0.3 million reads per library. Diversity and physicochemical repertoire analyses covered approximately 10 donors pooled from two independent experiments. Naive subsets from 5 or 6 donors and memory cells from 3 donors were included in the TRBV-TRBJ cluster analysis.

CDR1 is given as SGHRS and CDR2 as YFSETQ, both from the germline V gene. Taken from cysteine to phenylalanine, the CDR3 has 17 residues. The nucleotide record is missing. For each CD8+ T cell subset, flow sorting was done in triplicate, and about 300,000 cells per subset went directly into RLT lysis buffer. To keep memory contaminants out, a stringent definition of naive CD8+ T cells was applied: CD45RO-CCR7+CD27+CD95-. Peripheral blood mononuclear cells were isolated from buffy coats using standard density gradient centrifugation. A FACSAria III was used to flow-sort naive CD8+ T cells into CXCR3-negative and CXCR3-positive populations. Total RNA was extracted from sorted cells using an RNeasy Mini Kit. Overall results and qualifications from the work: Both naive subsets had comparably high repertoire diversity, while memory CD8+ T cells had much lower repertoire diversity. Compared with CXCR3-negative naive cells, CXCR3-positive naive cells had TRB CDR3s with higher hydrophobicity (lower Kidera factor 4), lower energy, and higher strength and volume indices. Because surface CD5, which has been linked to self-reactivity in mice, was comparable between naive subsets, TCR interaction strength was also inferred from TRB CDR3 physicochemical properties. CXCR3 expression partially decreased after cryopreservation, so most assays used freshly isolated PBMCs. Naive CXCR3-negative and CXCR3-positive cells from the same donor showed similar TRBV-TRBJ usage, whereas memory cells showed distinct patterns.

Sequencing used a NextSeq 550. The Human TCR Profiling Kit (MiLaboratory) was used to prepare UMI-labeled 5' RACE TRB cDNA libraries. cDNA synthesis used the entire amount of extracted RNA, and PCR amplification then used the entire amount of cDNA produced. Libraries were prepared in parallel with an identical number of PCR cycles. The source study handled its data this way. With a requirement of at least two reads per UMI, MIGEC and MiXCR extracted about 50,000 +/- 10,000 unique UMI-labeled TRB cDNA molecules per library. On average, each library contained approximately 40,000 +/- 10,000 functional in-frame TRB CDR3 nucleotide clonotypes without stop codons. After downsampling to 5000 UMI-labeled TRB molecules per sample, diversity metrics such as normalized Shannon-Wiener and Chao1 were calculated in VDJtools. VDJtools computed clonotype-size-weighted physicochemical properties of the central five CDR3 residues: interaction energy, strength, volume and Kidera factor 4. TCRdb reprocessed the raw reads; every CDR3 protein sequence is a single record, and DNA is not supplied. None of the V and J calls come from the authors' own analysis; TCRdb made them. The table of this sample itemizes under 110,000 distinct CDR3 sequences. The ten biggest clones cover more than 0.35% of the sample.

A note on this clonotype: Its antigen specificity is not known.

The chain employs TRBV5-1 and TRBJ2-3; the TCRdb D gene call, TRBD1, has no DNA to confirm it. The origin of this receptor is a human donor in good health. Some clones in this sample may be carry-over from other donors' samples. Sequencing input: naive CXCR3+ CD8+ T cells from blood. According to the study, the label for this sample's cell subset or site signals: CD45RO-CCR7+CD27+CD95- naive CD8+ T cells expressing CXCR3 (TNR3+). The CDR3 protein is CASSLLGAELSTDTQYF.